These 16 T cell receptor beta chains were sequenced from one sample in a study of T-cell reconstitution after alpha-beta-depleted transplantation in children. It was with unique molecular identifiers that the TCRbeta library was prepared. One entry per CDR3 protein, called by TCRdb with MiXCR from the PCR reads. In the table there are 500,000 to 650,000 distinct CDR3 sequences, about 10% of which are singletons. This sample comprised PBMCs, mostly from graft donor cells, obtained 180 days after TCRalphabeta/CD19-depleted stem cell transplant. The receptors originated from a female patient aged 2 to 10 who had a stem cell transplant for aplastic anemia, so the T cells may come from the graft donor.

The CDR3: CASSPGLGLSNQPQHF. The CDR3 nucleotides are TGTGCCAGCAGTCCTGGGTTGGGCCTAAGCAATCAGCCCCAGCATTTT. This rearrangement joins TRBV12-3 or TRBV12-4 to TRBJ1-5; no clear D. This CDR3 has 16 residues. V was pared by 5 bases and J by 1 base, with 15 bases between.

This clonotype appeared many times. The genes are TRBV27 and TRBJ1-6; 7 bases align to TRBD1. V lost 4 bases and J lost 9; bases outside the gene matches: 9. The CDR3 is 15 amino acids. The germline V gene encodes CDR1 MNHEY and CDR2 SMNVEV (reference sequence). This chain's CDR3 is CASSSIQGVGSPLHF. The CDR3 DNA reads TGTGCCAGCAGTTCGATCCAGGGGGTTGGTTCACCCCTCCACTTT.

This clonotype was detected only a few times. The gene calls are TRBV7-2 and TRBJ1-5; D is uncertain. Trimming cost V 6 bases and J 5 bases, with 17 bases left between them. Germline V gives CDR1 SGHTA, CDR2 FQGNSA. CDR3 length: 15 residues. The CDR3 DNA is TGTGCCAGCAGATGGAAAACCCTGGACGATCAGCCCCAGCATTTT. Translating gives CASRWKTLDDQPQHF.

The V call is TRBV20-1, the J call TRBJ2-1; 7 bases are a match to TRBD1. J was trimmed by 4 bases and V by 3 bases; bases with no gene match: 6. Germline CDR1 is DFQATT and CDR2 is SNEGSKA (reference sequence). The CDR3 sequence is 14 residues long. CDR3 sequence reads: CSASDKGAYNEQFF. DNA of the CDR3: TGCAGTGCTAGTGATAAGGGGGCGTACAATGAGCAGTTCTTC.

In this sample, this clonotype turned up a few times. This chain links TRBV27 with TRBJ2-5; TRBD2 matches 11 bases. With 5 bases clipped from V and 2 bases from J, the junction kept 7 bases outside the gene matches. CDR3 length equals 16 residues. Per germline, CDR1 MNHEY and CDR2 SMNVEV (reference sequence). CDR3 residues: CASSLYSGREQETQYF. The CDR3 coding sequence is TGTGCCAGCAGTCTCTATAGCGGGAGGGAGCAAGAGACCCAGTACTTC.

This clonotype showed up many times. The CDR3 DNA sequence: TGCAGTGCTGTACGGGGAACTAATGAAAAACTGTTTTTT. This codes for CSAVRGTNEKLFF. The chain is built from TRBV20-1 and TRBJ1-4; D not resolved. The CDR3 has 13 amino acids. Germline V gives CDR1 DFQATT, CDR2 SNEGSKA (reference sequence). V dropped 5 bases and J dropped 1 base, with 8 bases sitting between them.

The chain employs TRBV9 and TRBJ2-7; TRBD2 agrees at 14 bases. This CDR3 comprises 16 residues. The germline CDR1 and CDR2 sequences are SGDLS and YYNGEE. With 0 bases clipped from V and 6 bases from J, the junction kept 5 bases outside the gene matches. CDR3 in amino acids: CASSVGPGLAGGEQYF. CDR3 sequence (DNA): TGTGCCAGCAGCGTAGGCCCCGGACTAGCGGGAGGCGAGCAGTACTTC.

The chain uses TRBV20-1 and TRBJ2-1, with 14 positions matching TRBD2. V dropped 4 bases and J dropped 5; count of bases not matched to a gene: 13. CDR1 DFQATT and CDR2 SNEGSKA come from the germline V gene (reference sequence). CDR3 length equals 18 residues. CDR3 bases: TGCAGTGCTAAGGACGCGCGACTAGCGGGAGGGCCCCACAATGAGCAGTTCTTC. This translates into CSAKDARLAGGPHNEQFF.

This clonotype has only a few counts. CDR3 loop: CASSRGKREQFF. CDR3 nucleotides: TGTGCCAGCAGCCGAGGCAAGCGTGAGCAGTTCTTC. The chain has TRBV11-3 and TRBJ2-1, with D hard to call. CDR3 length equals 12 residues. The germline V gene has CDR1 SGHNT and CDR2 YENEEA. The germline V and J ends were trimmed by 5 bases and 9 bases, with 11 bases remaining between them.

This clonotype was picked up a small number of times. The CDR3 nucleotides read TGCGCCAGCAGCTTGCGCAGCGACAATGAGCAGTTCTTC. Protein: CASSLRSDNEQFF. The chain recombines TRBV5-1 with TRBJ2-1; D gene ambiguous. CDR1 and CDR2 from the germline V gene are SGHRS and YFSETQ. Trimming stripped 1 base from V and 5 bases from J, with 7 bases between. CDR3 length equals 13 residues.

In this sample, this clonotype turned up many times. The chain employs TRBV29-1 and TRBJ2-5, with 11 bases that match TRBD1. Losses at the gene ends were 7 bases for V and 6 bases for J; bases not matched to a gene: 7. CDR3 length: 13 amino acids. The germline V gene has CDR1 SQVTM and CDR2 ANQGSEA. The CDR3, as DNA: TGCAGCGCCCTGGACAGGGGGCAACAGACCCAGTACTTC. This sequence encodes CSALDRGQQTQYF.

The V call is TRBV30, the J call TRBJ2-3; TRBD2 aligns across 7 bases. V gave up 2 bases and J gave up 0 bases; unmatched junction bases: 8. This CDR3 region has 16 residues. Per germline, CDR1 GTSNPN and CDR2 SVGIG (reference sequence). The CDR3 bases are TGTGCCTGGAGTTCTACAGCGGGGCATAGCACAGATACGCAGTATTTT. It is translated as CAWSSTAGHSTDTQYF.

This clonotype was picked up a small number of times. V usage is TRBV15 and J usage is TRBJ2-6, with D perhaps being TRBD1 or TRBD2 (5 bases each). This CDR3 contains 19 residues. From germline, CDR1 is LNHNV and CDR2 YYDKDF (reference sequence). The V end lost 0 bases, the J end lost 0 bases, and 15 bases lay between the germline ends. The CDR3 is CATSRDIPRGDSGANVLTF. The CDR3 nucleotides read TGTGCCACCAGCAGAGATATCCCAAGGGGAGACTCTGGGGCCAACGTCCTGACTTTC.

The V and J genes are TRBV6-1 and TRBJ2-7; perhaps TRBD2 as D (5 bases). CDR1 and CDR2 from the germline V gene are MNHNS and SASEGT. The germline V and J ends were trimmed by 5 bases and 0 bases, with 14 bases remaining between them. This CDR3 region has 15 residues. The CDR3 region is CASSPGGPPSYEQYF. CDR3 coding DNA: TGTGCCAGCAGTCCGGGCGGGCCGCCCTCCTACGAGCAGTACTTC.

The rearrangement joins TRBV12-3 or TRBV12-4 to TRBJ2-3; 9 positions match TRBD2. The CDR3 length is 16 residues. Trimming at V came to 5 bases and at J to 5 bases, leaving 11 bases not matched to a gene. The CDR3 loop reads CASSPRLAGEVDTQYF. The CDR3 nucleotides are TGTGCCAGCAGTCCCCGTTTAGCGGGAGAGGTAGATACGCAGTATTTT.

The rearrangement joins TRBV28 to TRBJ2-7, with D possibly matching TRBD2 (5 bases). The CDR3 is 15 residues long. Trimming left V 4 bases short and J 3 bases short, with 16 bases between. Germline V gene data show CDR1 as MDHEN and CDR2 as SYDVKM. CDR3 sequence: CASSSHRGSSYEQYV. CDR3 DNA sequence: TGTGCCAGCAGTTCCCACCGGGGATCGAGCTACGAGCAGTACGTC.